In this sample, the clone carrying this T cell receptor (beta chain) turned up a few times. The V and J ends lost 5 bases and 2 bases, in that order; junction bases with no gene match: 6. In germline, CDR1 is SGDLS, CDR2 YYNGEE. The CDR3 is made up of 15 amino acids. This sample stems from a study of Graves' ophthalmopathy and Graves' hyperthyroidism. Study in general: Hyperthyroidism showing no ophthalmopathy within 18 months of follow-up was stable.

TCR beta CDR3 regions were amplified from RNA transcripts. HTBI-primed first-round RT-PCR preceded second-round multiplex PCR. MiXCR, run by TCRdb on the multiplex PCR reads, gives a single entry per CDR3 protein. This repertoire shows over a million distinct CDR3 sequences, about 35% found once; its top ten account for roughly 10%. This rearrangement joins TRBV9 to TRBJ1-2, with 10 bases lining up with TRBD1. The sequence was collected from an adult man with Graves' hyperthyroidism. Specimen: peripheral blood or thyroid tissue (not recorded which). As DNA, the CDR3 is TGTGCCAGCAGTTTCGGGGACAGGGGAAACTATGGCTACACCTTC. This gives the protein CASSFGDRGNYGYTF.